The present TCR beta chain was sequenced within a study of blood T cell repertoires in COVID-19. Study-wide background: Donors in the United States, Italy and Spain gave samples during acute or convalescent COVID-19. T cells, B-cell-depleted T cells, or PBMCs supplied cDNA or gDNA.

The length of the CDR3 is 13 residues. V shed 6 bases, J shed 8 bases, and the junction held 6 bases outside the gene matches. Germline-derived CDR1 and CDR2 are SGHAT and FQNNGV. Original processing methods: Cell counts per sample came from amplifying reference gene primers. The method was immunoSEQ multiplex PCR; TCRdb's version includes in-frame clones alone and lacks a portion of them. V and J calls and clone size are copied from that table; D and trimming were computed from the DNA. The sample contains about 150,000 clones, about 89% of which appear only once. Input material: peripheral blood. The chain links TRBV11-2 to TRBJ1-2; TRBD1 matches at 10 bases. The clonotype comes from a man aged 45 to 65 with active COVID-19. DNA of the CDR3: TGTGCCAGCAGGACCGGGACAGGGGAGGGCTACACCTTC. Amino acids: CASRTGTGEGYTF.